This T cell receptor (beta chain) originates from a study of OX40 agonist ivuxolimab in advanced cancers. Study-wide context: Patients undergoing dose escalation presented with hepatocellular carcinoma, melanoma, renal cell or head and neck cancer. Around 40% of patients had received prior checkpoint inhibitor therapy.

Trimming stripped 5 bases from V and 0 bases from J, with 8 bases between. The CDR3 covers 13 residues. From germline, CDR1 is SGHVS and CDR2 FNYEAQ. Study conclusions and caveats: Partial responders treated at 0.1-3.0 mg/kg exhibited clonal expansion among the lowest measured.

At baseline, cycle 4 day 1, and cycle 7 day 1, blood was sampled. Using immunoSEQ multiplex PCR, the repertoire was profiled, and TCRdb retains in-frame clones only, with some absent. Among approximately 52,000 clones, 85% to 95% were seen once, and the ten largest hold 9.5% to 15%. Details on this clone: The antigen is unknown.

The sequence came from an adult with an advanced solid tumor such as melanoma, head and neck, liver or kidney cancer. The sample was CD4+ or CD8+ T cells sorted from blood, taken in a trial of the OX40 agonist ivuxolimab. The rearrangement links TRBV7-6 to TRBJ2-7, with D possibly being TRBD2 (5 bases). The CDR3 region is CASSLGVSYEQYF. The CDR3 DNA follows: TGTGCCAGCAGCCTCGGGGTCTCCTACGAGCAGTACTTC.